Sequencing of this T cell receptor (beta chain) was carried out in a study of blood T cells in healthy people across ages. The CDR3 totals 15 residues. Germline V gene data show CDR1 as LGHDT and CDR2 as YNNKEL (reference sequence). V dropped 5 bases and J dropped 3; count of bases not matched to a gene: 4. A second about 6 to 11 cycle PCR used barcoded and J-beta primers. Using its own MiXCR run on the 5' RACE reads, TCRdb lists one record per CDR3 protein. Of just under 900,000 distinct CDR3 sequences listed, 25% to 30% are singletons. Isolation per sample recovered at least 7 million PBMCs. This chain links TRBV3-1 with TRBJ2-6; 7 bases fit TRBD1. What was sequenced was blood. The clonotype comes from an elderly woman in good health. CDR3 region: CASSKQGYGANVLTF. The CDR3 region has the DNA TGTGCCAGCAGCAAACAGGGGTATGGGGCCAACGTCCTGACTTTC.